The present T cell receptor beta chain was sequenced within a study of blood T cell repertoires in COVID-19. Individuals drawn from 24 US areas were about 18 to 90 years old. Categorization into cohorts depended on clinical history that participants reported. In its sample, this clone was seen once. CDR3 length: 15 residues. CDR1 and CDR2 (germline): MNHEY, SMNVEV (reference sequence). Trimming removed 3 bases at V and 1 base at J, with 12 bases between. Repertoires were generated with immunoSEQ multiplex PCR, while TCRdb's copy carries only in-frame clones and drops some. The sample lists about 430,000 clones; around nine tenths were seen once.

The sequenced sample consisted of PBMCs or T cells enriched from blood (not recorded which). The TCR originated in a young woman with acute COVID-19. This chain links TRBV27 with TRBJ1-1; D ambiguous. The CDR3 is CASSFLKTTNTEAFF. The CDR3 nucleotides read TGTGCCAGCAGTTTCTTGAAGACTACGAACACTGAAGCTTTCTTT.